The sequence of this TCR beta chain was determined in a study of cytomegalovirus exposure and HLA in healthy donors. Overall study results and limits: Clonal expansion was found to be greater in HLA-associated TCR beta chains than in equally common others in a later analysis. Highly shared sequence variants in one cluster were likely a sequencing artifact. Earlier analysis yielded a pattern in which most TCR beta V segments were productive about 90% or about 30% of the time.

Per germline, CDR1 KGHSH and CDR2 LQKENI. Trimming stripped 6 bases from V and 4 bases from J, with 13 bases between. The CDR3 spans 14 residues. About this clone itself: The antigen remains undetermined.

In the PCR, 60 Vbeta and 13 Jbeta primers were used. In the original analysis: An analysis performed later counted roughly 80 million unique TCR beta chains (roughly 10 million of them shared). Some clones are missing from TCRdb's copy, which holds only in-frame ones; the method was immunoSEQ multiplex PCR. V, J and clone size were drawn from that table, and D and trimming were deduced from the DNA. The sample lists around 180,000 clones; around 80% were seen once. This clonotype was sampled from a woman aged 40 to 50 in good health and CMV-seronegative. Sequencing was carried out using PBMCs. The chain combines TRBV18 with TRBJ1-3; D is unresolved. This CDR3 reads CASSTYSTGNTIYF. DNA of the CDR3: TGTGCCAGCTCGACCTATTCGACAGGAAACACCATATATTTT.